In this sample, the clone carrying this T cell receptor (beta chain) turned up a few times. Its antigen is not known. The CDR3 totals 11 residues. CDR1 is MRHNA, CDR2 SNTAGT, per germline. The V gene lost 2 bases and the J gene lost 7 bases, with 3 bases spanning the gap. These data are taken from a study of beta chain features in type 1 diabetes. The study's findings and limits: PCR might favor shorter templates, equally in patients and controls. Shortening that was moderate but significant affected the TCRB CDR3s of Type 1 diabetes patients in all four CD4+ subsets. Using cDNA template may skew counts toward highly expressing activated cells. Compared with healthy donors, patients appeared to share more similar naive, central memory and regulatory TCRB repertoires.

The authors reverse transcribed all of the isolated RNA, so sequencing captured expressed TCRB transcripts. The average read count of naive, central memory and regulatory T cell samples was 3 million to 4 million. Assay used: immunoSEQ multiplex PCR; TCRdb lists only in-frame clones, some missing. The sample lists a few hundred thousand clones, roughly 13% occurring once. This clonotype was obtained from a young man with type 1 diabetes. The chain employs TRBV6-4 and TRBJ2-1, with D uncertain. The sequenced sample consisted of naive CD4+ T cells from blood. As DNA, the CDR3 is TGTGCCAGCAGTGACCATAATGAGCAGTTCTTC. It translates to CASSDHNEQFF.